This is a list of T cell receptor beta chains from one sample in a study of regulatory and conventional T cells in RAG deficiency. Only in-frame clones appear in the TCRdb table, and some are missing; sequencing was by immunoSEQ multiplex PCR. The sample has about 30,000 clones; around 96% are singletons. These data were likewise used in another study, on regulatory T cells.

Sequenced input: CD25- CD4+ T cells sorted from blood. The receptors stem from a human donor in good health. Both conserved end residues are part of each CDR3. D genes are given only for firm matches. Clone sizes are given selectively: once, few, many, or a class where the clone is expanded.

>TRBV11-1|-|14|TRBJ2-3|TRBD1
CASSHRGVTDTQYF
>TRBV4-1|-|19|TRBJ2-5|TRBD2
CASSQLPSGGSGHQETQYF
>TRBV19|-|15|TRBJ1-2|TRBD1
CASSAQGAYDYGYTF
>TRBV7-2|-|13|TRBJ2-7|-
CASTRRGSYEQYF
>TRBV27|-|17|TRBJ1-5|-
CASSLSSDSDPNQPQHF
>TRBV19|-|12|TRBJ1-1|-
CASSISGGEAFF
>TRBV5-1|-|16|TRBJ1-2|TRBD1
CASSLGQGGGVVGYTF
>TRBV5-6|-|16|TRBJ2-3|-
CASSGGGGHSTDTQYF
>TRBV5-4|once|16|TRBJ2-1|TRBD2
CASSFQTSGSGGEQFF
>TRBV7-9|-|16|TRBJ2-2|TRBD2
CASSLTLAGGPGELFF
>TRBV14|-|14|TRBJ1-4|-
CASSPKGTNEKLFF
>TRBV6-5|-|15|TRBJ1-2|TRBD1
CASSLTGVPNYGYTF
>TRBV4-2|-|13|TRBJ1-3|TRBD1
CASTRQGANTIYF
>TRBV29-1|-|13|TRBJ2-1|-
CSVVSSGYNEQFF
>TRBV4-1|-|15|TRBJ1-3|-
CASRTGDLGGNTIYF
>TRBV5-6|-|16|TRBJ1-5|TRBD1
CASSLWTGVGNQPQHF
>TRBV7-2|-|15|TRBJ1-3|TRBD1
CASSTRTGAGNTIYF
>TRBV23-1|-|14|TRBJ1-5|-
CASSQSSDNQPQHF
>TRBV25-1|-|16|TRBJ2-2|TRBD2
CASQETRPGGTGELFF